This T cell receptor (beta chain) comes out of a study of T cell changes during pregnancy in multiple sclerosis. CDR3 size: 12 residues. From germline, CDR1 is PRHDT and CDR2 FYEKMQ (reference sequence). The V and J ends lost 0 bases and 3 bases respectively, with 3 bases between them. The data were produced by immunoSEQ multiplex PCR, yet TCRdb's version contains in-frame clones alone and is incomplete. The sample has some 100,000 clones, just over 90% seen once; the top ten hold roughly 1.2%. This clone was observed once. The source is a female donor with multiple sclerosis, enrolled in a pregnancy study. This material consisted of peripheral blood, taken in the second trimester of pregnancy. V is TRBV13 and J is TRBJ2-7; D ambiguous. The chain's CDR3 is CASSLGYYEQYF. As DNA, the CDR3 is TGTGCCAGCAGCTTAGGCTACTACGAGCAGTACTTC. Based on the CDR3 plus reference TRBV13 and TRBJ2-7, the full variable domain is AAGVIQSPRHLIKEKRETATLKCYPIPRHDTVYWYQQGPGQDPQFLISFYEKMQSDKGSIPDRFSAQQFSDYHSELNMSSLELGDSALYFCASSLGYYEQYFGPGTRLTVT.